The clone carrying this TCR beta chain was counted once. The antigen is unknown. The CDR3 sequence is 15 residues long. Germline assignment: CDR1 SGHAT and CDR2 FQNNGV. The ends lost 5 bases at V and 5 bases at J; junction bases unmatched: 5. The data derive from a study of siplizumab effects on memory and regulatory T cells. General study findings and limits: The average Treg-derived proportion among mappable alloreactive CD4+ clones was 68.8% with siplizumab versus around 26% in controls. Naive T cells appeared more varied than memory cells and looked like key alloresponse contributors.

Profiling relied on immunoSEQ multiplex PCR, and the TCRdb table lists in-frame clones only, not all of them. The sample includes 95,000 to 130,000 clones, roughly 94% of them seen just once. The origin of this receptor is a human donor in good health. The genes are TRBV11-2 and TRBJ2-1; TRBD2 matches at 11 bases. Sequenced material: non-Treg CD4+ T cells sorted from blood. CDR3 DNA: TGTGCCAGCAGCCCCCGACTAGCGGGAAACAATGAGCAGTTCTTC. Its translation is CASSPRLAGNNEQFF.